This passage covers 6 T cell receptor beta chains from one sample sequenced in a study of blood T cell repertoires in COVID-19 (TCRdb year 2020). Library generation was performed with the immunoSEQ multiplex PCR assay. Entries here come from immuneACCESS through TCRdb and include only in-frame sequences with V and J called. Some clones fail to appear in such tables; in the studies checked, an unresolved V gene covers under half of the shortfall, and the cause of the remainder is unknown. This sample lists more than 85,000 clones; roughly 84% were detected once. The ten largest clones take up approximately 7% of the sample. Sample: peripheral blood. These receptors all come from a woman between 45 and 60 years old with acute or convalescent COVID-19.

Notes on this clone: The same CDR3 is also encoded by other DNA sequences in this sample. The chain uses TRBV6-1 and TRBJ2-3; TRBD1 is a possible D gene (6 bases). With 2 bases removed from V and 4 bases from J, the gap between germline ends came to 13 bases. CDR1 and CDR2 (germline): MNHNS, SASEGT. The CDR3 extends over 15 amino acids. DNA of the CDR3: TGTGCCAGCAGTGAACCAGGCCAGGGGTCAGATACGCAGTATTTT. This sequence encodes CASSEPGQGSDTQYF.

The chain uses TRBV6-1 and TRBJ1-2; D call uncertain. The CDR3 has 13 residues. The V gene's germline CDR1 is MNHNS and CDR2 SASEGT. The germline V and J ends were trimmed by 2 bases and 8 bases, with 12 bases remaining between them. CDR3 amino acids: CASSELFTRGYTF. The CDR3 DNA reads as TGTGCCAGCAGTGAATTGTTTACCAGAGGCTACACCTTC.

The rearrangement links TRBV10-3 to TRBJ1-5; D remains unclear. Trimming pared 4 bases from V and 3 bases from J, leaving 13 bases between. Germline V gene sequence: CDR1 ENHRY, CDR2 SYGVKD. This CDR3 spans 15 amino acids. CDR3 loop: CAISASQDSNQPQHF. The CDR3 nucleotides are TGTGCCATCAGTGCCTCCCAGGATTCCAATCAGCCCCAGCATTTT.

The chain carries TRBV20-1 and TRBJ2-3; TRBD2 matches 13 bases. Germline assignment: CDR1 DFQATT and CDR2 SNEGSKA (reference sequence). Trimming removed 3 bases from V and 4 bases from J; junction bases left unmatched: 13. This CDR3 contains 18 residues. This CDR3 is CSASLQPGLAGWADTQYF. Written as DNA, the CDR3 is TGCAGTGCTAGTTTACAACCGGGACTAGCGGGGTGGGCAGATACGCAGTATTTT.

The V call is TRBV7-2, the J call TRBJ1-4; tentatively, D is TRBD1 (6 bases). V dropped 4 bases and J dropped 8 bases, with 14 bases sitting between them. There are 14 residues in the CDR3. CDR1 and CDR2 from the germline V gene are SGHTA and FQGNSA. CDR3 DNA: TGTGCCAGCAGCTCCTCGCGTACAGGGGAAAAACTGTTTTTT. It specifies CASSSSRTGEKLFF. Variable domain in full (rest from reference TRBV7-2 and TRBJ1-4): GAGVSQSPSNKVTEKGKDVELRCDPISGHTALYWYRQSLGQGLEFLIYFQGNSAPDKSGLPSDRFSAERTGGSVSTLTIQRTQQEDSAVYLCASSSSRTGEKLFFGSGTQLSVL.

The V gene is TRBV20-1, the J gene TRBJ1-2; no definite D call. Germline-derived CDR1 and CDR2 are DFQATT and SNEGSKA (reference sequence). The CDR3 runs 13 residues. The V end lost 3 bases, the J end lost 0 bases, and 8 bases lay between the germline ends. The CDR3 coding sequence is TGCAGTGCTAGTGGTACAACTAACTATGGCTACACCTTC. Translated: CSASGTTNYGYTF.